A single sample is the source of the 24 T cell receptor beta chains below, sequenced in a study of blood T cell repertoires in COVID-19. TCRdb keeps only in-frame clones here, not all; method: immunoSEQ multiplex PCR. The sample holds 200,000 to 300,000 clones; 75% to 90% are singletons and the top ten take 3.7%. The sample taken for sequencing was peripheral blood. These receptors originate from a woman aged 35 to 49 with acute or convalescent COVID-19.

This clone has only a few counts. CDR3 region: CASSPGVAGVHGELFF. CDR3 sequence (DNA): TGTGCCAGCAGTCCTGGGGTAGCGGGGGTACACGGGGAGCTGTTTTTT. The rearrangement uses TRBV5-5 and TRBJ2-2; the match to TRBD2 covers 9 bases. V lost 5 bases and J lost 7; bases outside the gene matches: 12. CDR3 size: 16 residues. Germline lookup yields CDR1 SGHKS and CDR2 YYEKEE (reference sequence).

This chain uses TRBV6-5 with TRBJ1-5; the D gene is possibly TRBD1 (5 bases). The V and J ends lost 6 bases and 6 bases respectively, with 18 bases between them. Germline CDR1 MNHEY, CDR2 SVGAGI. This CDR3 contains 15 residues. The CDR3 loop reads CASRNYKSQGQPQHF. The CDR3 DNA is TGTGCCAGCAGGAACTACAAAAGCCAGGGTCAGCCCCAGCATTTT.

J is TRBJ1-1 and V is TRBV5-5; 8 nucleotides line up with TRBD1. With 0 bases clipped from V and 0 bases from J, the junction kept 4 bases outside the gene matches. The CDR3 is 16 residues long. Germline V gives CDR1 SGHKS, CDR2 YYEKEE (reference sequence). This chain's CDR3 is CASSLARGQMNTEAFF. The CDR3 nucleotides are TGTGCCAGCAGCTTGGCCAGGGGGCAGATGAACACTGAAGCTTTCTTT.

This rearrangement joins TRBV11-2 to TRBJ2-2; a possible D gene is TRBD2 (6 bases). V dropped 1 base and J dropped 8 bases, with 14 bases sitting between them. Germline lookup yields CDR1 SGHAT and CDR2 FQNNGV. This CDR3 region has 15 residues. The CDR3 DNA is TGTGCCAGCAGCTTAGTTGGGGGACTCCGTGGGGAGCTGTTTTTT. Residues: CASSLVGGLRGELFF.

This chain uses TRBV9 with TRBJ1-5; D gene uncertain. This CDR3 region has 14 residues. The V gene lost 3 bases and the J gene lost 0 bases, with 7 bases spanning the gap. The germline V gene has CDR1 SGDLS and CDR2 YYNGEE. CDR3 sequence (DNA): TGTGCCAGCAGCGCCACTTATAGCAATCAGCCCCAGCATTTT. It is translated as CASSATYSNQPQHF. Complete variable domain (other parts from reference TRBV9 and TRBJ1-5): DSGVTQTPKHLITATGQRVTLRCSPRSGDLSVYWYQQSLDQGLQFLIQYYNGEERAKGNILERFSAQQFPDLHSELNLSSLELGDSALYFCASSATYSNQPQHFGDGTRLSIL.

The CDR3 DNA reads TGTGCCATCTCAAACGGCCTGGACACCAGAGAGACCCAGTACTTC. It encodes CAISNGLDTRETQYF. The chain is built from TRBV10-3 and TRBJ2-5; D possibly corresponds to TRBD1 (5 bases). CDR3 length equals 15 residues. Germline CDR1 and CDR2: ENHRY and SYGVKD. The ends were cut back, 8 bases at V and 4 bases at J, with 20 bases in the middle.

The chain links TRBV11-2 to TRBJ1-3, with D possibly being TRBD1 (5 bases). V lost 4 bases and J lost 2, with 12 bases in between. Per the germline V gene, CDR1 is SGHAT and CDR2 is FQNNGV. The CDR3 has 15 residues. Written as DNA, the CDR3 is TGTGCCAGCAGCTCCCTCGGGACTGCTGGAAACACCATATATTTT. Protein product: CASSSLGTAGNTIYF.

The chain uses TRBV10-3 and TRBJ1-2; D is ambiguous. V lost 1 base and J 7 bases, leaving 16 bases between the germline ends. CDR1 ENHRY and CDR2 SYGVKD come from the germline V gene. CDR3 length equals 15 residues. CDR3 DNA: TGTGCCATCAGTGAGTTGTATTCCGGGGAGAGTGGCTACACCTTC. It encodes CAISELYSGESGYTF.

The chain recombines TRBV10-2 with TRBJ2-1; 10 bases are shared with TRBD1. The CDR3 is 17 residues long. Germline V gene lookup returns CDR1 WSHSY and CDR2 SAAADI. Trimming cost V 3 bases and J 9 bases; bases outside gene matches: 14. The CDR3 is CASSDPRTSTGGFEQFF. CDR3 nucleotides: TGCGCCAGCAGTGACCCCCGGACCTCGACAGGGGGCTTTGAGCAGTTCTTC.

CDR3 nucleotide sequence: TGTGCCAGTAGTATTAGAGGGGGTTCCTACAATGAGCAGTTCTTC. It yields the protein CASSIRGGSYNEQFF. This chain links TRBV19 with TRBJ2-1; tentative D call: TRBD1 (6 bases). Trimming took 3 bases from V and 1 from J, leaving 10 bases between them. This CDR3 contains 15 residues. CDR1 LNHDA and CDR2 SQIVND come from the germline V gene (reference sequence).

The chain is built from TRBV5-4 and TRBJ1-6; unclear D gene. Germline lookup yields CDR1 SGHNT and CDR2 YYREEE (reference sequence). Trimming took off 4 bases at V and 1 base at J, with 18 bases between the two ends. The CDR3 loop spans 18 amino acids. CDR3 DNA sequence: TGTGCCAGCAGCGACCCTGACACGGCGGGGTCCTATAATTCACCCCTCCACTTT. Protein product: CASSDPDTAGSYNSPLHF. Supplemented by reference TRBV5-4 and TRBJ1-6, the full variable domain reads ETGVTQSPTHLIKTRGQQVTLRCSSQSGHNTVSWYQQALGQGPQFIFQYYREEENGRGNFPPRFSGLQFPNYSSELNVNALELDDSALYLCASSDPDTAGSYNSPLHFGNGTRLTVT.

The chain joins TRBV13 to TRBJ1-1; 8 nucleotides line up with TRBD1. The germline gives CDR1 PRHDT, CDR2 FYEKMQ (reference sequence). The CDR3 spans 15 residues. With V trimmed by 0 bases and J by 5 bases, 5 bases remained unmatched. Here the CDR3 DNA reads TGTGCCAGCAGCTTAGGCCGAGACAGGGGTACTGAAGCTTTCTTT. This codes for CASSLGRDRGTEAFF.

The chain carries TRBV2 and TRBJ2-7; 9 bases map to TRBD1. CDR1 and CDR2 from the germline V gene are SNHLY and FYNNEI. There are 13 residues in the CDR3. J was trimmed by 6 bases and V by 4 bases; bases with no gene match: 4. CDR3: CASSGGTGFEQYV. CDR3 DNA: TGTGCCAGCAGTGGGGGGACAGGGTTCGAGCAGTACGTC.

This sequence joins TRBV24-1 and TRBJ2-2, with 10 bases fitting TRBD1. CDR3 length equals 16 residues. Germline V gives CDR1 KGHDR, CDR2 SFDVKD. V shed 2 bases, J shed 4 bases, and the junction held 3 bases outside the gene matches. The CDR3: CATSDWTGGTTGELFF. The CDR3 coding sequence is TGTGCCACCAGTGATTGGACAGGGGGGACCACCGGGGAGCTGTTTTTT.

V usage is TRBV19 and J usage is TRBJ2-5; weak D call: TRBD1 (6 bases). Trimming pared 6 bases from V and 4 bases from J, leaving 18 bases between. CDR1 is LNHDA, CDR2 SQIVND, per germline (reference sequence). The CDR3 runs to 15 residues. The CDR3 coding sequence is TGTGCCAGTAGACAATATGCGGTCAGGGGAGAGACCCAGTACTTC. Its protein is CASRQYAVRGETQYF.

The rearrangement uses TRBV6-5 and TRBJ2-5; 7 bases map to TRBD1. After removal of 3 bases from V and 1 base from J, the junction contained 2 bases not matched to a gene. This CDR3 comprises 14 residues. The V gene's germline CDR1 is MNHEY and CDR2 SVGAGI. CDR3 region: CASSYQGVQETQYF. The CDR3 DNA reads TGTGCCAGCAGTTATCAGGGGGTCCAAGAGACCCAGTACTTC.

The genes are TRBV11-3 and TRBJ2-6; 7 bases are a match to TRBD1. The ends lost 1 base at V and 0 bases at J; junction bases unmatched: 3. This CDR3 comprises 17 residues. Germline CDR1 SGHNT, CDR2 YENEEA. CDR3 protein: CASSLGDSFSGANVLTF. The CDR3 DNA sequence: TGTGCCAGCAGCTTAGGGGACAGTTTCTCTGGGGCCAACGTCCTGACTTTC. The full variable domain, with the rest looked up from reference TRBV11-3 and TRBJ2-6, is EAGVVQSPRYKIIEKKQPVAFWCNPISGHNTLYWYLQNLGQGPELLIRYENEEAVDDSQLPKDRFSAERLKGVDSTLKIQPAELGDSAVYLCASSLGDSFSGANVLTFGAGSRLTVL.

The sample holds one count of this clone. V gene TRBV29-1 combines with J gene TRBJ2-2; unclear D gene. The CDR3 length is 13 residues. The V gene lost 6 bases and the J gene lost 7 bases, with 15 bases spanning the gap. Germline assignment: CDR1 SQVTM and CDR2 ANQGSEA. CDR3 DNA: TGCAGCGTCCTCGTGGTCGGTAGCGGGGAGCTGTTTTTT. Encoded protein: CSVLVVGSGELFF.

The CDR3 DNA sequence: TGTGCCAGCAGCTTGTGGTACAGGGGATTGAGGGAGACCCAGTACTTC. Its protein product is CASSLWYRGLRETQYF. The J gene is TRBJ2-5, the V gene TRBV5-6, with 7 nucleotides matching TRBD1. V lost 1 base, J lost 5 bases, and 11 bases stayed unmatched. The CDR3 length is 16 residues. Germline CDR1 SGHDT, CDR2 YYEEEE.

The rearrangement links TRBV29-1 to TRBJ2-7, with unresolved D. The length of the CDR3 is 11 residues. V was trimmed by 6 bases and J by 2 bases, leaving 8 bases between them. The V gene's germline CDR1 is SQVTM and CDR2 ANQGSEA. The CDR3 DNA follows: TGCAGCGTCCTGAGGCCCTACGAGCAGTACGTC. Amino acids: CSVLRPYEQYV.

V is TRBV9 and J is TRBJ2-1; 13 bases fit TRBD2. The length of the CDR3 is 17 residues. The germline V gene encodes CDR1 SGDLS and CDR2 YYNGEE. V dropped 4 bases and J dropped 4; count of bases not matched to a gene: 8. In DNA, the CDR3 is TGTGCCAGCAGCCATCCGACTAGCGGGGGGAAATACAATGAGCAGTTCTTC. Protein sequence: CASSHPTSGGKYNEQFF.

The rearrangement joins TRBV6-5 to TRBJ1-5, with no clear D. The CDR3 length is 15 residues. Germline assignment: CDR1 MNHEY and CDR2 SVGAGI. Trimming shortened V by 2 bases and J by 3 bases, and 11 bases separated the two germline ends. CDR3 loop: CASSYHSNYNQPQHF. CDR3 sequence (DNA): TGTGCCAGCAGTTACCACTCAAATTACAATCAGCCCCAGCATTTT.

The gene calls are TRBV13 and TRBJ2-5; 9 bases map to TRBD2. Unmatched junction bases numbered 6, after V lost 2 bases and J lost 5 bases. The CDR3 has 15 residues. The germline CDR1 and CDR2 sequences are PRHDT and FYEKMQ (reference sequence). The DNA of the CDR3 is TGTGCCAGCAGCTTATACGCGGGGGGGATGGAGACCCAGTACTTC. As protein: CASSLYAGGMETQYF.

The V gene is TRBV9, the J gene TRBJ1-2; D unclear. The V end lost 4 bases, the J end lost 0 bases, and 10 bases lay between the germline ends. This CDR3 is built from 14 residues. CDR1 SGDLS and CDR2 YYNGEE come from the germline V gene. The CDR3, as DNA: TGTGCCAGCAGCTCGCCATCTACTAACTATGGCTACACCTTC. The encoded protein is CASSSPSTNYGYTF.